Below are 5 T cell receptor beta chains sequenced from a single sample in a study of T-cell reconstitution after alpha-beta-depleted transplantation in children. During its preparation, the TCRbeta library received unique molecular identifiers. TCRdb reprocessed the PCR reads with MiXCR, giving one entry per CDR3 protein. The table shows a few hundred thousand distinct CDR3 sequences, with 10% occurring only once. Here the sequenced sample was PBMCs from the stem cell graft donor, taken from the stem cell graft. The receptors shown here come from a human donor who donated a stem cell graft to a child with acute lymphoblastic leukemia.

At least ten counts were recorded for this clonotype. This chain connects TRBV7-9 to TRBJ1-1, with D hard to call. Between the trimmed V and J ends, which lost 5 bases and 1 base, there was a span of 8 bases. Germline loops: CDR1 SEHNR, CDR2 FQNEAQ (reference sequence). CDR3 length: 13 amino acids. The CDR3 nucleotides are TGTGCCAGCAGCCCCCCGCCGAACACTGAAGCTTTCTTT. Translated, it gives CASSPPPNTEAFF.

CDR3 DNA: TGCAGTGCTCCCCCAGGGGGGGGCGAGGCTTCACCCCTCCACTTT. It yields the protein CSAPPGGGEASPLHF. J is TRBJ1-6 and V is TRBV20-1, with 7 nucleotides matching TRBD1. The J segment lost 9 bases and the V segment lost 5 bases, leaving 13 bases of the junction unmatched. Germline V CDR1 and CDR2: DFQATT, SNEGSKA (reference sequence). The CDR3 has 15 residues.

This clonotype was found a few times. The rearrangement links TRBV4-3 to TRBJ1-1; D uncertain. V dropped 0 bases and J dropped 4 bases, with 12 bases sitting between them. This CDR3 contains 15 residues. CDR1 is LGHNA and CDR2 is YSLEER in the germline V gene. The chain's CDR3 is CASSQDPGSSTEAFF. CDR3 coding DNA: TGCGCCAGCAGCCAAGATCCCGGGTCCAGCACTGAAGCTTTCTTT.

This chain links TRBV20-1 with TRBJ1-6; 8 bases are shared with TRBD1. The junction had 8 bases not matched to a gene; V was cut back by 3 bases and J by 7 bases. Germline lookup yields CDR1 DFQATT and CDR2 SNEGSKA (reference sequence). The CDR3 runs to 15 residues. The chain's CDR3 is CSARTQGAANSPLHF. CDR3 bases: TGCAGTGCTAGGACGCAGGGGGCCGCGAATTCACCCCTCCACTTT.

The rearrangement links TRBV19 to TRBJ1-5, with unresolved D. The CDR3 extends over 16 amino acids. Germline loops: CDR1 LNHDA, CDR2 SQIVND (reference sequence). Trimming removed 6 bases at V and 3 bases at J, with 18 bases between. CDR3 residues: CASSPLGVSDNQPQHF. The CDR3 DNA follows: TGTGCCAGTAGCCCCCTCGGGGTAAGCGACAATCAGCCCCAGCATTTT.